This T cell receptor beta chain comes out of a study of beta chain features in type 1 diabetes (dated by TCRdb to 2017 to 2018). Study-wide context: Mean age, gender distribution, total cell number and subset yield did not differ between patients and healthy donors. The study compared the TCRB repertoires of sorted circulating CD4+ T cell subsets in recently diagnosed type 1 diabetes patients with those in matched healthy donors. Whereas all 30 or so donors provided naive and central memory subsets, regulatory and stem cell-like memory subsets were isolated from just 8 patients and roughly 8 healthy donors. A total of some 110 million sorted cells were examined across all samples, and a strong correlation was observed between cell number per subset and RNA yield.

Each donor gave one peripheral blood draw, averaging roughly 120 mL, which was collected into heparinised tubes. Naive, central memory, regulatory and stem cell-like memory CD4+ T cells were sorted on a BD FACSAria II using a panel including CD45RO, CCR7, CD25, CD127, CD95 and CD27. Every sorted population had a purity above 98%. PBMCs were isolated right away by Lymphoprep density gradient centrifugation and were stained directly, without culture. To minimize batch effects, samples were stained and sorted in pairs, one healthy donor with one patient per experiment. The entire isolated RNA was reverse transcribed using the High Capacity cDNA Reverse Transcription Kit, and thus expressed TCRB transcripts were sequenced. Deep immunoSEQ sequencing was applied to naive, central memory and regulatory T cell samples, giving an average of roughly 3.5 million total reads per sample. After sorted cells were lysed in RLT buffer, RNA was extracted with DNase-treated RNeasy Micro or Mini kits, with the choice depending on cell number. To prevent cross-contamination, every cell subset was processed on its own, while patient and healthy donor samples were processed together. The immunoSEQ multiplex PCR was used to amplify TCRB sequences from cDNA, yielding 87-bp fragments that span the CDR3 region. Amplicons were sequenced on the Illumina HiSeq platform. As for how the authors treated the data: Synthetic template baselines were used to correct PCR bias computationally, reads within Hamming distance 2 were collapsed, and singletons that could not be merged were discarded. Reads were aligned to IMGT to assign V, D and J genes, CDR3 length, and insertions or deletions at six rearrangement sites. Within each subset, clonotype counts were normalized to sorted cell number, after which true diversity and Gini coefficients were computed with the tcR R package. The overlap coefficient, calculated on TCRB nucleotide sequences, was used to measure repertoire sharing. What TCRdb holds here is the immuneACCESS table cut down to in-frame rearrangements. Part of the clones is not present; checked against another copy, under half of the missing clones reflect an unresolved V gene, and the others are unexplained. V and J calls and clone size are copied from that table; D and trimming were computed from the DNA. The sample records about 150,000 clones, about 8.1% of which are singletons. 0.55% to 0.75% of the sample rests with the top ten.

Worth noting for this clone: Its antigen specificity is not known. Base-call qualities are not available, and no considerably larger clone is one nucleotide away.

CDR1 and CDR2 were assigned from the germline V gene as SGHTA and FQGNSA. From the cysteine through the phenylalanine, the CDR3 covers 14 amino acids. The retained sequence is limited to the CDR3, 42 bases, with the frame set at the first base. Trimmed from V: 4 bases; trimmed from J: 3 bases; junction bases lacking a gene match: 6. The paper's findings and limits, for the study overall: Because cDNA was sequenced instead of genomic DNA, highly expressing activated cells could be over-represented, though the groups showed no difference in activation or CD3 levels. Because the HLA sub-analyses included only small numbers of individuals, any influence of HLA type on TCRB rearrangement was left unresolved. Naive, central memory and regulatory TCRB repertoires appeared to be more similar among patients than among healthy donors. At VDJ recombination sites, patients with type 1 diabetes made fewer insertions and deleted more nucleotides, a pattern implying thymic rearrangement abnormalities. A moderate but significant shortening of TCRB CDR3 length was observed in type 1 diabetes patients in all four CD4+ subsets. Shorter templates might be favored by PCR, yet because patient and control samples were amplified and corrected together, any such skew would affect both groups equally.

The rearranged segments are TRBV7-2 and TRBJ2-7; 7 central nucleotides agree with TRBD2. The sample was central memory CD4+ T cells from blood. The sequence was obtained from a man aged 18 to 29 in good health. The encoded CDR3 is CASSWGGGGYEQYF. The nucleotide sequence reads TGTGCCAGCAGCTGGGGCGGCGGGGGCTACGAGCAGTACTTC.